The 3 T cell receptor beta chains below were found in one sample sequenced in a study of preoperative IRX-2 immunotherapy in early breast cancer. The assay was immunoSEQ multiplex PCR, and TCRdb's table has in-frame clones only and misses some. The table lists some 42,000 clones, roughly 82% of them singletons. Treatment of the sample: preoperative locoregional IRX-2 cytokine immunotherapy. The starting material was lymph node tissue, obtained after IRX-2 immunotherapy. The receptors derive from a human donor with breast cancer.

The genes are TRBV6-8 and TRBJ2-3; perhaps D is TRBD1 or TRBD2 (5 bases each). Germline V gene sequence: CDR1 MNHGY, CDR2 SAAAGT. The CDR3 has 14 amino acids. Trimming pared 7 bases from V and 1 base from J, leaving 12 bases between. The CDR3 DNA follows: TGTGCCAGCAACCGGGACGGGGGCACAGATACGCAGTATTTT. It codes for CASNRDGGTDTQYF.

V usage is TRBV11-3 and J usage is TRBJ2-1, with D uncertain. CDR1 SGHNT and CDR2 YENEEA come from the germline V gene. The V gene lost 4 bases and the J gene lost 2 bases, with 12 bases spanning the gap. The CDR3 has 15 amino acids. CDR3 sequence: CASSSDTGPYNEQFF. The CDR3 nucleotides are TGTGCCAGCAGCTCCGACACTGGCCCCTACAATGAGCAGTTCTTC.

This rearrangement joins TRBV7-5 to TRBJ1-2. TRBV7-5 represents a pseudogene. The CDR3 contains 14 residues. As DNA, the CDR3 is TGTGCCAGCAGCTTAGGACCAGGAGTCCGGGGCTACACCTTC. Its translation is CASSLGPGVRGYTF.